A single sample is the source of the 10 T cell receptor beta chains below, sequenced in a study of blood T cell repertoires in COVID-19. Assay used: immunoSEQ multiplex PCR; TCRdb lists only in-frame clones, some missing. The sample contains around 300,000 clones, 83% of which appear only once. The sample was peripheral blood. The source of these receptors is a woman aged 45-60 years who had recovered from COVID-19.

DNA of the CDR3: TGTGCCAGCAGTCTGACAGGGGTCGGCTACGAGCAGTACTTC. As protein: CASSLTGVGYEQYF. The V and J genes are TRBV28 and TRBJ2-7; 8 positions match TRBD1. V lost 5 bases to trimming and J lost 3 bases; unmatched junction nucleotides: 6. The germline gives CDR1 MDHEN, CDR2 SYDVKM. This CDR3 region has 14 residues.

The rearrangement uses TRBV27 and TRBJ1-5; possible D gene TRBD1, 6 bases. The CDR3 totals 13 residues. V was clipped by 5 bases and J by 7 bases, with 12 bases between them. The germline V gene encodes CDR1 MNHEY and CDR2 SMNVEV (reference sequence). CDR3 bases: TGTGCCAGCAGTATCGGGACACTCCAGCCCCAGCATTTT. Translation gives CASSIGTLQPQHF.

J is TRBJ1-6 and V is TRBV2; TRBD1 matches 8 bases. The V segment lost 5 bases and the J segment 6 bases; nucleotides outside the gene matches: 3. CDR3 length: 14 residues. The V gene's germline CDR1 is SNHLY and CDR2 FYNNEI. The CDR3 protein is CASSQGAGNSPLHF. The DNA for the CDR3 is TGTGCCAGCAGTCAGGGGGCGGGTAATTCACCCCTCCACTTT. The full variable domain, with the rest looked up from reference TRBV2 and TRBJ1-6, is EPEVTQTPSHQVTQMGQEVILRCVPISNHLYFYWYRQILGQKVEFLVSFYNNEISEKSEIFDDQFSVERPDGSNFTLKIRSTKLEDSAMYFCASSQGAGNSPLHFGNGTRLTVT.

The V gene is TRBV3-1 (or the pseudogene TRBV3-2), the J gene TRBJ2-1, with 7 bases matching TRBD2. V lost 4 bases to trimming and J lost 6 bases; unmatched junction nucleotides: 18. Germline CDR1 and CDR2: LGHDT and YNNKEL (reference sequence). The CDR3 spans 18 residues. The CDR3 DNA follows: TGTGCCAGCAGCCCCCAGGGCGAGCGGGGTAATTCGTGCAATGAGCAGTTCTTC. Translation gives CASSPQGERGNSCNEQFF.

Only one count was recorded for this clone. Other DNA sequences within the sample encode an identical CDR3. The chain carries TRBV20-1 and TRBJ1-1, with D maybe TRBD1 (6 bases). The germline CDR1 and CDR2 sequences are DFQATT and SNEGSKA (reference sequence). Trimming stripped 5 bases from V and 8 bases from J, with 12 bases between. This CDR3 has 11 amino acids. This chain's CDR3 is CSARPGTEAFF. Here the CDR3 DNA reads TGCAGTGCTCGCCCCGGGACAGAAGCTTTCTTT.

The chain links TRBV7-9 to TRBJ1-2; 10 positions agree with TRBD1. The CDR3 has 15 amino acids. Unmatched junction bases numbered 3, after V lost 5 bases and J lost 0 bases. Germline loops: CDR1 SEHNR, CDR2 FQNEAQ (reference sequence). The CDR3: CASSPGTGANYGYTF. Written as DNA, the CDR3 is TGTGCCAGCAGCCCCGGGACAGGGGCTAACTATGGCTACACCTTC.

The chain uses TRBV11-3 and TRBJ2-1, with D possibly TRBD2 on 6 matching bases. This CDR3 is built from 13 residues. Germline V gene lookup returns CDR1 SGHNT and CDR2 YENEEA. V lost 1 base to trimming and J lost 9 bases, with 10 bases between them. The CDR3 region has the DNA TGTGCCAGCAGCTTAGTCCCCGGGGGTGAGCAGTTCTTC. Its translation: CASSLVPGGEQFF. The entire variable domain, with the rest obtained from reference TRBV11-3 and TRBJ2-1, is as follows: EAGVVQSPRYKIIEKKQPVAFWCNPISGHNTLYWYLQNLGQGPELLIRYENEEAVDDSQLPKDRFSAERLKGVDSTLKIQPAELGDSAVYLCASSLVPGGEQFFGPGTRLTVL.

The genes are TRBV6-5 and TRBJ2-1, with D perhaps TRBD2 (6 bases). V lost 1 base and J 4 bases, leaving 11 bases between the germline ends. Germline values: CDR1 MNHEY, CDR2 SVGAGI. CDR3 size: 15 residues. CDR3 coding DNA: TGTGCCAGCAGTTACTATACCCGGGAGTACAATGAGCAGTTCTTC. As protein: CASSYYTREYNEQFF.

This chain joins TRBV19 and TRBJ2-7; D gene unclear. Looked up from germline, CDR1 is LNHDA and CDR2 is SQIVND (reference sequence). The CDR3 runs 14 residues. The V end was cut by 3 bases, the J end by 7 bases, with 16 bases between. The CDR3 nucleotides read TGTGCCAGTAGTATCTCGGTAACCGGGTGGGAGCAGTACTTC. Protein sequence: CASSISVTGWEQYF.

V usage is TRBV18 and J usage is TRBJ2-3; TRBD2 is a possible D gene (6 bases). Trimming shortened V by 3 bases and J by 2 bases, and 9 bases separated the two germline ends. Germline V CDR1 and CDR2: KGHSH, LQKENI. CDR3 size: 14 residues. For the CDR3, the DNA is TGTGCCAGCTCACCCCGGGGGTTCACAGATACGCAGTATTTT. The encoded protein is CASSPRGFTDTQYF.